The clone carrying this T cell receptor beta chain was detected only a few times. This sample stems from a study of cytomegalovirus exposure and HLA in healthy donors. This CDR3 is built from 16 residues. Losses at the gene ends were 2 bases for V and 7 bases for J; bases not matched to a gene: 5. Germline V gives CDR1 MNHEY, CDR2 SMNVEV (reference sequence). Primers included in the PCR were 60 Vbeta and 13 Jbeta primers. Using immunoSEQ multiplex PCR, the repertoire was profiled, and TCRdb retains in-frame clones only, with some absent. The sample holds 130,000 to 150,000 clones; around 81% are singletons and the top ten take about 6.5%.

The sample was PBMCs. The V gene is TRBV27, the J gene TRBJ2-1; 13 bases map to TRBD2. The sequence was obtained from a man aged 35 to 55 in good health and CMV-seropositive. The CDR3 loop reads CASSLLRTSGSNEQFF. Here the CDR3 DNA reads TGTGCCAGCAGTTTACTGAGGACTAGCGGGAGTAATGAGCAGTTCTTC.